The source of this T cell receptor (beta chain) is a study of PD-1 blockade in classical Hodgkin lymphoma. Findings and caveats of the study: Baseline diversity resembling that of newly diagnosed patients was seen in complete responders. While CD8+ TCR diversity did not rise significantly by C4D1, CD4+ TCR diversity did. Reports described newly diagnosed patients as having lower baseline TCR diversity than healthy donors.

In every patient, relapse followed autologous stem cell transplantation, while exposure to brentuximab vedotin differed. Comment on this clone: Antigen specificity is unknown.

Here immunoSEQ multiplex PCR was the method, and the copy in TCRdb shows in-frame clones only, minus some. The table shows roughly 38,000 clones, with approximately 90% occurring only once. CDR3 length: 16 residues. Losses at the gene ends were 7 bases for V and 5 bases for J; bases not matched to a gene: 8. Germline values: CDR1 LNHDA, CDR2 SQIVND (reference sequence). Sequences were derived from peripheral blood mononuclear cells (PBMCs), sampled before the second cycle of nivolumab. The source is a human donor with classical Hodgkin lymphoma. The J gene is TRBJ2-2, the V gene TRBV19; the match to TRBD2 covers 12 bases. The DNA of the CDR3 is TGTGCCAGTAAGGATCTAGCGGGGGGGCCTACCGGGGAGCTGTTTTTT. Translated: CASKDLAGGPTGELFF.